One sample yielded the 30 T cell receptor beta chains listed below, sequenced in a study of blood T cell repertoires in COVID-19. Assay: immunoSEQ multiplex PCR; the TCRdb copy retains only in-frame clones and omits some. The repertoire holds around 230,000 clones, approximately 82% seen once, with 2% to 2.5% in the top ten. Input material: peripheral blood. Every receptor here comes from a man aged 35 to 55 who had recovered from COVID-19.

This rearrangement joins TRBV7-2 to TRBJ2-1, with TRBD2 matching over 8 bases. Germline CDR1 and CDR2: SGHTA and FQGNSA. There are 13 residues in the CDR3. Germline trimming cut 5 bases from V and 16 bases from J; bases unmatched to any gene: 13. The CDR3 protein is CASSPRGGLVSFF. The CDR3 coding sequence is TGTGCCAGCAGCCCCCGGGGGGGCCTTGTCAGCTTCTTC.

The V and J genes are TRBV6-5 and TRBJ1-2; D might be TRBD1 (6 bases). Trimming removed 8 bases from V and 7 bases from J, with 23 bases in between. CDR1 is MNHEY, CDR2 SVGAGI, per germline. This CDR3 region has 15 residues. This CDR3 reads CASDRRSQGNLGYTF. The DNA of the CDR3 is TGTGCCAGCGACAGAAGGAGCCAGGGGAATCTTGGCTACACCTTC.

The chain carries TRBV4-3 and TRBJ2-7, with D perhaps TRBD1 (5 bases). Trimming took off 1 base at V and 6 bases at J, with 19 bases between the two ends. The germline CDR1 and CDR2 sequences are LGHNA and YSLEER. This CDR3 spans 16 amino acids. In nucleotides, the CDR3 is TGCGCCAGCAGCCAAGGGCGAGCAGGGCTTAATGGCGAGCAGTACTTC. The encoded protein is CASSQGRAGLNGEQYF.

The chain couples TRBV30 to TRBJ2-1; 8 nucleotides agree with TRBD2. This CDR3 has 15 amino acids. From germline, CDR1 is GTSNPN and CDR2 SVGIG (reference sequence). Trimming took 6 bases from V and 8 from J; bases not matched to a gene: 15. CDR3 in amino acids: CACQFAGGSLDEQFF. CDR3 coding DNA: TGTGCCTGTCAGTTTGCGGGAGGTTCTTTGGATGAGCAGTTCTTC. The variable domain in full, with the rest retrieved from reference TRBV30 and TRBJ2-1, is SQTIHQWPATLVQPVGSPLSLECTVEGTSNPNLYWYRQAAGRGLQLLFYSVGIGQISSEVPQNLSASRPQDRQFILSSKKLLLSDSGFYLCACQFAGGSLDEQFFGPGTRLTVL.

This chain links TRBV19 with TRBJ1-3, with D possibly matching TRBD1 (6 bases). V lost 5 bases and J 0 bases, leaving 8 bases between the germline ends. The CDR3 is made up of 14 amino acids. Germline-derived CDR1 and CDR2 are LNHDA and SQIVND (reference sequence). CDR3 nucleotide sequence: TGTGCCAGTAGTGACAGGCGCTCTGGAAACACCATATATTTT. The encoded protein is CASSDRRSGNTIYF. The variable domain in full, with the rest retrieved from reference TRBV19 and TRBJ1-3, is DGGITQSPKYLFRKEGQNVTLSCEQNLNHDAMYWYRQDPGQGLRLIYYSQIVNDFQKGDIAEGYSVSREKKESFPLTVTSAQKNPTAFYLCASSDRRSGNTIYFGEGSWLTVV.

This clone was picked up a small number of times. The genes are TRBV5-5 and TRBJ2-2, with D unresolved. The CDR3 extends over 13 amino acids. Germline values: CDR1 SGHKS, CDR2 YYEKEE (reference sequence). V was shortened by 0 bases and J by 8 bases, with 8 bases between the two germline ends. As DNA, the CDR3 is TGTGCCAGCAGCTTGGCCCCCCAGGGGGAGCTGTTTTTT. Amino acid sequence: CASSLAPQGELFF. Based on the CDR3 plus reference TRBV5-5 and TRBJ2-2, the full variable domain is DAGVTQSPTHLIKTRGQQVTLRCSPISGHKSVSWYQQVLGQGPQFIFQYYEKEERGRGNFPDRFSARQFPNYSSELNVNALLLGDSALYLCASSLAPQGELFFGEGSRLTVL.

The chain combines TRBV11-3 with TRBJ2-7, with 9 bases lining up with TRBD1. Germline CDR1 is SGHNT and CDR2 is YENEEA. The length of the CDR3 is 14 residues. V shed 5 bases and J 2 bases; nucleotides not matched to a gene: 4. This CDR3 is CASSVGTGTYEQYF. CDR3 in DNA: TGTGCCAGCAGCGTCGGGACAGGGACCTACGAGCAGTACTTC.

The genes are TRBV19 and TRBJ1-4; 11 bases map to TRBD1. This CDR3 is built from 14 residues. Germline values: CDR1 LNHDA, CDR2 SQIVND (reference sequence). V lost 4 bases, J lost 7 bases, and 2 bases stayed unmatched. Here the CDR3 reads CASSTGQGVEKLFF. CDR3 coding DNA: TGTGCCAGTAGTACGGGACAGGGGGTTGAAAAACTGTTTTTT.

This clone was seen only a few times. The chain recombines TRBV4-1 with TRBJ1-3; the D is unclear. Deletions cut 2 bases from V and 4 bases from J, with 9 bases between. Germline-derived CDR1 and CDR2 are MGHRA and YSYEKL. The CDR3 covers 14 residues. CDR3 residues: CASSQFGRGNTIYF. CDR3 sequence (DNA): TGCGCCAGCAGCCAATTTGGCAGGGGAAACACCATATATTTT.

V usage is TRBV7-2 and J usage is TRBJ1-2; weak D call: TRBD1 (6 bases). The ends were cut back, 0 bases at V and 3 bases at J, with 8 bases in the middle. This CDR3 spans 14 amino acids. Germline V CDR1 and CDR2: SGHTA, FQGNSA. CDR3 in DNA: TGTGCCAGCAGCTTAGCGGACAGATACTATGGCTACACCTTC. Amino acids: CASSLADRYYGYTF.

This chain joins TRBV7-2 and TRBJ1-2; the match to TRBD1 covers 7 bases. Looked up from germline, CDR1 is SGHTA and CDR2 is FQGNSA. This CDR3 spans 14 amino acids. After removal of 5 bases from V and 3 bases from J, the junction contained 6 bases not matched to a gene. The chain's CDR3 is CASSHNTGDYGYTF. Written as DNA, the CDR3 is TGTGCCAGCAGCCACAACACAGGGGACTATGGCTACACCTTC. Drawing the rest from reference TRBV7-2 and TRBJ1-2, the complete variable domain is GAGVSQSPSNKVTEKGKDVELRCDPISGHTALYWYRQSLGQGLEFLIYFQGNSAPDKSGLPSDRFSAERTGGSVSTLTIQRTQQEDSAVYLCASSHNTGDYGYTFGSGTRLTVV.

V and J are TRBV7-8 and TRBJ1-4, with TRBD1 matching 7 bases. The germline V gene has CDR1 SGHVS and CDR2 FQNEAQ. The J segment lost 5 bases and the V segment lost 1 base, leaving 7 bases of the junction unmatched. The CDR3 runs to 16 residues. DNA of the CDR3: TGTGCCAGCAGCTTAGGACCGGGACAGCTGAATGAAAAACTGTTTTTT. Amino acid sequence: CASSLGPGQLNEKLFF.

V gene TRBV13 combines with J gene TRBJ1-1, with 10 bases fitting TRBD1. Germline trimming cut 8 bases from V and 10 bases from J; bases unmatched to any gene: 4. The germline V gene has CDR1 PRHDT and CDR2 FYEKMQ (reference sequence). CDR3 size: 11 residues. CDR3 sequence: CASRQGAGAFF. The CDR3 DNA sequence: TGTGCCAGCCGACAGGGGGCGGGAGCTTTCTTT.

The chain employs TRBV10-3 and TRBJ1-1; D is ambiguous. V lost 0 bases, J lost 2 bases, and 7 bases lay in between. The length of the CDR3 is 14 residues. Germline CDR1 and CDR2: ENHRY and SYGVKD. CDR3 DNA sequence: TGTGCCATCAGTGAGTCGGTGGCAAACACTGAAGCTTTCTTT. This codes for CAISESVANTEAFF.

This clone was detected many times. The CDR3 region is CASSQLAARGNSPLHF. The DNA for the CDR3 is TGCGCCAGCAGCCAACTGGCAGCCCGAGGTAATTCACCCCTCCACTTT. The J gene is TRBJ1-6, the V gene TRBV4-3, with D hard to call. Trimming took off 2 bases at V and 6 bases at J, with 14 bases between the two ends. Germline CDR1 LGHNA, CDR2 YSLEER. CDR3 length: 16 residues.

This chain uses TRBV5-1 with TRBJ1-2; 8 bases fit TRBD1. V shed 0 bases, J shed 8 bases, and the junction held 6 bases outside the gene matches. The CDR3 loop spans 14 amino acids. Germline loops: CDR1 SGHRS, CDR2 YFSETQ. CDR3 protein: CASSLAGQVGGYTF. The CDR3 DNA reads as TGCGCCAGCAGCTTGGCGGGACAGGTCGGGGGCTACACCTTC.

This sequence joins TRBV11-2 and TRBJ1-5, with 8 bases that match TRBD1. V lost 5 bases and J lost 5; bases outside the gene matches: 2. The CDR3 is made up of 13 amino acids. Germline values: CDR1 SGHAT, CDR2 FQNNGV. This CDR3 is CASSLTGDQPQHF. CDR3 in DNA: TGTGCCAGCAGCCTGACAGGGGATCAGCCCCAGCATTTT.

The rearrangement links TRBV4-3 to TRBJ2-7, with 11 bases that match TRBD1. Per germline, CDR1 LGHNA and CDR2 YSLEER. V gave up 1 base and J gave up 3 bases; unmatched junction bases: 5. This CDR3 contains 16 residues. The CDR3 DNA reads as TGCGCCAGCAGCCAAGGTTCCGGGACAGGGGGCTACGAGCAGTACTTC. It translates to CASSQGSGTGGYEQYF.

The chain carries TRBV9 and TRBJ2-3; D is unresolved. This CDR3 comprises 14 residues. From germline, CDR1 is SGDLS and CDR2 YYNGEE. Between the trimmed V and J ends, which lost 0 bases and 1 base, there was a span of 6 bases. Written as DNA, the CDR3 is TGTGCCAGCAGCGTAGCGTTCCGCACAGATACGCAGTATTTT. Translating gives CASSVAFRTDTQYF.

This chain uses TRBV5-1 with TRBJ2-1; 7 bases agree with TRBD1. The CDR3 extends over 15 amino acids. V lost 4 bases and J lost 7; bases outside the gene matches: 11. Germline loops: CDR1 SGHRS, CDR2 YFSETQ. CDR3 loop: CASSPEQGIQNEQFF. The CDR3 coding sequence is TGCGCCAGCAGCCCTGAACAGGGGATCCAGAATGAGCAGTTCTTC.

The chain combines TRBV6-5 with TRBJ1-1, with D possibly being TRBD1 (5 bases). Trimming left V 8 bases short and J 1 base short, with 8 bases between. The germline gives CDR1 MNHEY, CDR2 SVGAGI. There are 12 residues in the CDR3. This CDR3 is CASQTGNTEAFF. In nucleotides, the CDR3 is TGTGCCAGCCAAACAGGGAACACTGAAGCTTTCTTT.

This clone was found a few times. V and J are TRBV12-3 or TRBV12-4 and TRBJ1-2; D is unresolved. This CDR3 comprises 13 residues. Trimming left V 3 bases short and J 8 bases short, with 13 bases between. For the CDR3, the DNA is TGTGCCAGCAGTTTCAACGGGCGCGGGGGCTACACCTTC. It translates to CASSFNGRGGYTF.

The chain carries TRBV19 and TRBJ2-3; TRBD1 might be the D (5 bases). The V gene lost 7 bases and the J gene lost 4 bases, with 12 bases spanning the gap. The length of the CDR3 is 13 residues. CDR1 is LNHDA, CDR2 SQIVND, per germline (reference sequence). The CDR3 region is CASIGRVADTQYF. In DNA form, the CDR3 reads TGTGCCAGTATCGGCAGGGTGGCAGATACGCAGTATTTT.

V and J are TRBV30 and TRBJ2-3, with D maybe TRBD2 (6 bases). The CDR3 sequence is 13 residues long. V was pared by 3 bases and J by 2 bases, with 9 bases between. Germline V lookup: CDR1 GTSNPN, CDR2 SVGIG (reference sequence). DNA of the CDR3: TGTGCCTGGAGGGACTACACCACAGATACGCAGTATTTT. Its protein product is CAWRDYTTDTQYF.

This chain uses TRBV27 with TRBJ2-3; D might be TRBD1 (5 bases). Looked up from germline, CDR1 is MNHEY and CDR2 is SMNVEV (reference sequence). The CDR3 length is 13 residues. V lost 2 bases and J lost 5, with 8 bases in between. CDR3 in amino acids: CASSLDQGDTQYF. DNA of the CDR3: TGTGCCAGCAGTTTAGATCAGGGAGATACGCAGTATTTT.

The chain couples TRBV11-3 to TRBJ2-3, with TRBD2 matching over 9 bases. The germline V gene has CDR1 SGHNT and CDR2 YENEEA. This CDR3 region has 19 residues. The V and J ends lost 4 bases and 6 bases, in that order; junction bases with no gene match: 20. The CDR3 DNA is TGTGCCAGCAGCTACGGGGCGGAGGTTCGGCGGGGGGGCCTGGATACGCAGTATTTT. This encodes CASSYGAEVRRGGLDTQYF.

The chain combines TRBV15 with TRBJ1-2; 12 bases fit TRBD1. Trimming cost V 0 bases and J 8 bases; bases outside gene matches: 7. Germline-derived CDR1 and CDR2 are LNHNV and YYDKDF (reference sequence). This CDR3 is 16 amino acids long. This chain's CDR3 is CATSRELGQGARGYTF. DNA of the CDR3: TGTGCCACCAGCAGAGAACTGGGACAGGGGGCCCGAGGCTACACCTTC.

V gene TRBV5-1 combines with J gene TRBJ2-3; 8 nucleotides align to TRBD1. The CDR3 totals 15 residues. Germline CDR1 reads SGHRS; CDR2 reads YFSETQ. V gave up 6 bases and J gave up 4 bases; unmatched junction bases: 10. CDR3 region: CASTKGQVVADTQYF. The CDR3 DNA sequence: TGCGCCAGCACCAAGGGACAGGTCGTAGCAGATACGCAGTATTTT.

J is TRBJ1-5 and V is TRBV7-6, with 8 bases fitting TRBD1. The CDR3 totals 16 residues. Trimming removed 4 bases from V and 1 base from J; junction bases left unmatched: 6. Germline V gene sequence: CDR1 SGHVS, CDR2 FNYEAQ. The DNA of the CDR3 is TGTGCCAGCAGCTCCGGACAGGGAAGGAGCAATCAGCCCCAGCATTTT. Protein sequence: CASSSGQGRSNQPQHF.

The chain carries TRBV3-1 (or the pseudogene TRBV3-2) and TRBJ2-1, with D perhaps matching TRBD1 (5 bases). The CDR3 loop spans 16 amino acids. The V gene lost 1 base and the J gene lost 2 bases, with 12 bases spanning the gap. Germline assignment: CDR1 LGHDT and CDR2 YNNKEL (reference sequence). The CDR3 DNA reads TGTGCCAGCAGCCAAGCCGCCAGGGCCACCTACAATGAGCAGTTCTTC. Protein sequence: CASSQAARATYNEQFF.